One and the same sample provided the 32 T cell receptor beta chains below, sequenced in a study of cytomegalovirus exposure and HLA in healthy donors. The primer mix had 60 Vbeta and 13 Jbeta primers. Repertoires were generated with immunoSEQ multiplex PCR, while TCRdb's copy carries only in-frame clones and drops some. The table lists 140,000 to 150,000 clones, 65% to 85% of them singletons. The specimen sequenced was PBMCs. The receptors were gathered from a woman in her thirties or forties in good health and CMV-seropositive.

This rearrangement joins TRBV28 to TRBJ1-5; 7 nucleotides line up with TRBD1. The CDR3 consists of 14 residues. Germline CDR1 is MDHEN and CDR2 is SYDVKM. The V segment lost 5 bases and the J segment 7 bases; nucleotides outside the gene matches: 8. CDR3 in amino acids: CASSPDRVGQPQHF. CDR3 nucleotides: TGTGCCAGCAGTCCCGACAGGGTGGGACAGCCCCAGCATTTT.

This clone was recorded a few times. The chain recombines TRBV19 with TRBJ1-2; the D gene is possibly TRBD1 (6 bases). Germline V gene data show CDR1 as LNHDA and CDR2 as SQIVND (reference sequence). The CDR3 loop spans 15 amino acids. Deletions cut 3 bases from V and 0 bases from J, with 11 bases between. CDR3 bases: TGTGCCAGTAGTATGGACAGTCGCGCTAACTATGGCTACACCTTC. This sequence encodes CASSMDSRANYGYTF. The full variable domain, with the rest looked up from reference TRBV19 and TRBJ1-2, is DGGITQSPKYLFRKEGQNVTLSCEQNLNHDAMYWYRQDPGQGLRLIYYSQIVNDFQKGDIAEGYSVSREKKESFPLTVTSAQKNPTAFYLCASSMDSRANYGYTFGSGTRLTVV.

This clone occurred a few times. In DNA, the CDR3 is TGTGCCAGCAGCTCCGGGACAGGGGAATATCAGCCCCAGCATTTT. Protein: CASSSGTGEYQPQHF. The chain is built from TRBV7-2 and TRBJ1-5; 10 nucleotides align to TRBD1. With 4 bases clipped from V and 5 bases from J, the junction kept 5 bases outside the gene matches. Per the germline V gene, CDR1 is SGHTA and CDR2 is FQGNSA. The CDR3 length is 15 residues.

The chain has TRBV4-2 and TRBJ2-5, with 8 bases that match TRBD2. The germline V gene has CDR1 LGHNA and CDR2 YNFKEQ. J gave up 4 bases and V 3 bases, and 13 bases lay outside the gene matches. The CDR3 runs 17 residues. The CDR3 protein is CASSHRERGLWGETQYF. Here the CDR3 DNA reads TGTGCCAGCAGCCACCGAGAGCGGGGGCTGTGGGGAGAGACCCAGTACTTC.

The rearrangement joins TRBV19 to TRBJ2-2; D gene ambiguous. The CDR3 contains 13 residues. In germline, CDR1 is LNHDA, CDR2 SQIVND (reference sequence). Trimming took off 1 base at V and 4 bases at J, with 4 bases between the two ends. The CDR3 DNA sequence: TGTGCCAGTAGTATAGGGAGCACCGGGGAGCTGTTTTTT. Protein sequence: CASSIGSTGELFF.

J is TRBJ2-7 and V is TRBV7-2; 12 bases are a match to TRBD2. Trimming cost V 1 base and J 7 bases; bases outside gene matches: 11. CDR1 and CDR2 (germline): SGHTA, FQGNSA. CDR3 length equals 17 residues. The CDR3 sequence: CASSLVPSLAGGREQYF. The DNA for the CDR3 is TGTGCCAGCAGCTTAGTCCCCTCGCTAGCGGGGGGGCGGGAGCAGTACTTC.

The chain links TRBV23-1 to TRBJ2-7; 7 nucleotides agree with TRBD1. TRBV23-1 is treated as an ORF (open reading frame) with a function not yet certain. The CDR3 loop spans 14 amino acids. The V gene end was trimmed by 0 bases and the J gene end by 8 bases; junction bases not matched to a gene: 7. CDR3 residues: CASSQSGTVAKQYF. In nucleotides, the CDR3 is TGCGCCAGCAGTCAATCCGGGACAGTTGCTAAGCAGTACTTC.

This clone has a single count. The sample contains more than one DNA sequence encoding this CDR3. The V and J genes are TRBV9 and TRBJ2-5; D is unclear. This CDR3 spans 14 amino acids. Looked up from germline, CDR1 is SGDLS and CDR2 is YYNGEE. Trimming removed 0 bases at V and 1 base at J, with 7 bases between. CDR3 region: CASSVGTVQETQYF. As DNA, the CDR3 is TGTGCCAGCAGCGTAGGAACAGTCCAAGAGACCCAGTACTTC.

This sequence joins TRBV18 and TRBJ2-3, with D possibly matching TRBD1 (6 bases). Germline lookup yields CDR1 KGHSH and CDR2 LQKENI. With 2 bases removed from V and 3 bases from J, the gap between germline ends came to 12 bases. There are 15 residues in the CDR3. The CDR3 protein is CASSPAGEKTDTQYF. Here the CDR3 DNA reads TGTGCCAGCTCACCAGCAGGGGAGAAAACAGATACGCAGTATTTT.

V gene TRBV4-3 combines with J gene TRBJ1-2; 7 bases are a match to TRBD1. V trimming: 0 bases; J trimming: 2 bases; junction bases outside the gene matches: 3. Germline CDR1 and CDR2: LGHNA and YSLEER. The CDR3 has 15 residues. This CDR3 reads CASSQETGLNYGYTF. CDR3 nucleotide sequence: TGCGCCAGCAGCCAAGAGACAGGGCTAAACTATGGCTACACCTTC.

This chain connects TRBV7-9 to TRBJ2-5; D might be TRBD1 (5 bases). The CDR3 has 14 residues. V lost 2 bases, J lost 2 bases, and 9 bases lay in between. Germline-derived CDR1 and CDR2 are SEHNR and FQNEAQ (reference sequence). The CDR3 nucleotides are TGTGCCAGCAGCTTATGGGGCCTACAAGAGACCCAGTACTTC. Protein sequence: CASSLWGLQETQYF. Full variable domain (rest looked up from reference TRBV7-9 and TRBJ2-5): DTGVSQNPRHKITKRGQNVTFRCDPISEHNRLYWYRQTLGQGPEFLTYFQNEAQLEKSRLLSDRFSAERPKGSFSTLEIQRTEQGDSAMYLCASSLWGLQETQYFGPGTRLLVL.

The chain couples TRBV19 to TRBJ2-2; 12 positions agree with TRBD2. Germline V gives CDR1 LNHDA, CDR2 SQIVND (reference sequence). Germline trimming cut 3 bases from V and 1 base from J; bases unmatched to any gene: 12. The CDR3 covers 20 residues. The DNA of the CDR3 is TGTGCCAGTAGTATTCTGATGAGACTAGCGGGAGCTCGGAACACCGGGGAGCTGTTTTTT. Its protein product is CASSILMRLAGARNTGELFF. Supplemented by reference TRBV19 and TRBJ2-2, the full variable domain reads DGGITQSPKYLFRKEGQNVTLSCEQNLNHDAMYWYRQDPGQGLRLIYYSQIVNDFQKGDIAEGYSVSREKKESFPLTVTSAQKNPTAFYLCASSILMRLAGARNTGELFFGEGSRLTVL.

The chain couples TRBV30 to TRBJ2-6, with no clear D. CDR3 length: 13 amino acids. CDR1 and CDR2 (germline): GTSNPN, SVGIG (reference sequence). V lost 0 bases to trimming and J lost 2 bases, with 2 bases between them. CDR3 residues: CAWSVTGANVLTF. CDR3 coding DNA: TGTGCCTGGAGTGTCACTGGGGCCAACGTCCTGACTTTC.

The gene calls are TRBV5-4 and TRBJ1-1, with D possibly matching TRBD1 (6 bases). Trimming took 1 base from V and 4 from J, leaving 14 bases between them. The CDR3 is 15 residues long. The germline CDR1 and CDR2 sequences are SGHNT and YYREEE (reference sequence). CDR3 in DNA: TGTGCCAGCAGCTTGCGGGGGGGCGCGGGCACTGAAGCTTTCTTT. Translating it yields CASSLRGGAGTEAFF.

The chain carries TRBV7-2 and TRBJ2-5; 7 bases are a match to TRBD2. The trim removed 3 bases at V and 1 base at J, leaving 8 bases unmatched. Germline CDR1 is SGHTA and CDR2 is FQGNSA. The CDR3 length is 16 residues. The DNA for the CDR3 is TGTGCCAGCAGCTTGGTTGCGGGGGATACCCAAGAGACCCAGTACTTC. Protein: CASSLVAGDTQETQYF.

The chain uses TRBV7-9 and TRBJ2-1, with a possible D match to TRBD2 (5 bases). The CDR3 has 15 residues. V was trimmed by 1 base and J by 4 bases, leaving 11 bases between them. Germline CDR1 is SEHNR and CDR2 is FQNEAQ (reference sequence). CDR3: CASSLGESPYNEQFF. CDR3 nucleotides: TGTGCCAGCAGCTTAGGGGAGTCCCCATACAATGAGCAGTTCTTC.

This chain links TRBV11-1 with TRBJ2-2; 7 nucleotides agree with TRBD1. The CDR3 is 17 amino acids. From germline, CDR1 is SGHAT and CDR2 FQDESV (reference sequence). The ends lost 5 bases at V and 5 bases at J; junction bases unmatched: 14. This CDR3 reads CASSQIDRADWTGELFF. In DNA form, the CDR3 reads TGTGCCAGCAGCCAAATTGACAGGGCGGATTGGACCGGGGAGCTGTTTTTT.

On this clone itself: In this CDR3 the conserved last residue, phenylalanine or tryptophan, is missing, so a read error is likely. The V and J genes are TRBV7-8 and TRBJ2-2; D is uncertain. Germline V gives CDR1 SGHVS, CDR2 FQNEAQ. The CDR3 spans 15 residues. The ends were cut back, 3 bases at V and 0 bases at J, with 8 bases in the middle. CDR3 nucleotide sequence: TGTGCCAGCAGCTTTAGGAGAACGAACACCGGGGAGCTGTTTTCT. Its translation is CASSFRRTNTGELFS.

The CDR3 spells CASSPLSPELQETQYF. DNA of the CDR3: TGTGCCAGCTCACCATTGAGTCCCGAGCTCCAAGAGACCCAGTACTTC. The chain combines TRBV18 with TRBJ2-5, with D unclear. The ends were cut back, 2 bases at V and 1 base at J, with 14 bases in the middle. The CDR3 is 16 residues long. Germline values: CDR1 KGHSH, CDR2 LQKENI.

This clone was detected only a few times. This chain connects TRBV7-9 to TRBJ2-5; 7 nucleotides match TRBD1. Germline assignment: CDR1 SEHNR and CDR2 FQNEAQ (reference sequence). The CDR3 covers 15 residues. After removal of 2 bases from V and 2 bases from J, the junction contained 5 bases not matched to a gene. The CDR3 DNA sequence: TGTGCCAGCAGCTTATTGGACAGGCTTCAAGAGACCCAGTACTTC. Amino acids: CASSLLDRLQETQYF.

The chain links TRBV5-4 to TRBJ2-7; 9 bases line up with TRBD1. With 2 bases clipped from V and 3 bases from J, the junction kept 6 bases outside the gene matches. The germline gives CDR1 SGHNT, CDR2 YYREEE (reference sequence). This CDR3 region has 15 residues. CDR3 loop: CASSFAGTGLYEQYF. As DNA, the CDR3 is TGTGCCAGCAGCTTTGCGGGGACAGGGCTCTACGAGCAGTACTTC.

The rearrangement joins TRBV5-6 to TRBJ2-3; 7 nucleotides match TRBD2. CDR1 and CDR2 from the germline V gene are SGHDT and YYEEEE. V trimming: 3 bases; J trimming: 6 bases; junction bases outside the gene matches: 7. CDR3 length: 14 amino acids. This chain's CDR3 is CASSSRLAGDTQYF. For the CDR3, the DNA is TGTGCCAGCAGCTCCCGACTAGCTGGGGATACGCAGTATTTT. The full variable domain, with the rest looked up from reference TRBV5-6 and TRBJ2-3, is DAGVTQSPTHLIKTRGQQVTLRCSPKSGHDTVSWYQQALGQGPQFIFQYYEEEERQRGNFPDRFSGHQFPNYSSELNVNALLLGDSALYLCASSSRLAGDTQYFGPGTRLTVL.

The chain couples TRBV28 to TRBJ2-7; D not certain. Trimming stripped 5 bases from V and 4 bases from J, with 12 bases between. The CDR3 covers 13 residues. CDR1 and CDR2 from the germline V gene are MDHEN and SYDVKM. The CDR3 sequence is CASSPPPVYEQYF. The CDR3 nucleotides read TGTGCCAGCAGTCCCCCCCCAGTTTACGAGCAGTACTTC.

The CDR3 nucleotides are TGTGCCAGCAGTTTATCTTGGGCACCCCAAGAGACCCAGTACTTC. It codes for CASSLSWAPQETQYF. The chain couples TRBV27 to TRBJ2-5; D not certain. CDR1 MNHEY and CDR2 SMNVEV come from the germline V gene (reference sequence). V lost 0 bases to trimming and J lost 1 base, with 9 bases between them. The CDR3 runs 15 residues.

The chain carries TRBV7-3 and TRBJ2-2; D call uncertain. The CDR3 is made up of 14 amino acids. V lost 1 base, J lost 3 bases, and 6 bases lay in between. CDR1 and CDR2 from the germline V gene are SGHTA and FQGTGA. The CDR3 spells CASSLNRDTGELFF. DNA of the CDR3: TGTGCCAGCAGCTTAAACCGGGACACCGGGGAGCTGTTTTTT.

The gene calls are TRBV7-2 and TRBJ2-1; 8 bases are shared with TRBD1. This CDR3 comprises 15 residues. CDR1 and CDR2 (germline): SGHTA, FQGNSA. The trim removed 5 bases at V and 7 bases at J, leaving 10 bases unmatched. CDR3 sequence (DNA): TGTGCCAGCAGCACCGGGACAGGATTAGCGAATGAGCAGTTCTTC. Residues: CASSTGTGLANEQFF.

This clone was counted a single time. The chain is built from TRBV12-5 and TRBJ2-5, with 8 nucleotides matching TRBD2. The CDR3 is 18 residues long. Germline values: CDR1 LGHNT, CDR2 FRNRAP. Losses at the gene ends were 5 bases for V and 5 bases for J; bases not matched to a gene: 19. CDR3 in amino acids: CASGPPLSGGRGRETQYF. The DNA for the CDR3 is TGTGCTAGTGGTCCACCCCTATCGGGAGGGCGGGGGAGGGAGACCCAGTACTTC.

The rearrangement joins TRBV5-4 to TRBJ2-1, with D possibly TRBD2 on 5 matching bases. V lost 9 bases and J 10 bases, leaving 17 bases between the germline ends. Germline V CDR1 and CDR2: SGHNT, YYREEE (reference sequence). There are 12 residues in the CDR3. In DNA form, the CDR3 reads TGTGCCACCAGTTCCCTTCGGGAAGAGCAGTTCTTC. Its protein is CATSSLREEQFF.

This chain uses TRBV5-4 with TRBJ1-5, with 9 bases fitting TRBD1. The trim removed 4 bases at V and 3 bases at J, leaving 5 bases unmatched. The CDR3 totals 15 residues. CDR1 and CDR2 (germline): SGHNT, YYREEE (reference sequence). CDR3 sequence: CASSPGTGNNQPQHF. In nucleotides, the CDR3 is TGTGCCAGCAGCCCCGGGACAGGGAACAATCAGCCCCAGCATTTT.

The rearrangement joins TRBV30 to TRBJ1-2; the D is unclear. The CDR3 sequence is 15 residues long. The germline CDR1 and CDR2 sequences are GTSNPN and SVGIG (reference sequence). The V end lost 0 bases, the J end lost 3 bases, and 14 bases lay between the germline ends. CDR3 region: CAWSVGGARYYGYTF. DNA of the CDR3: TGTGCCTGGAGTGTGGGTGGTGCCAGGTACTATGGCTACACCTTC.

This sequence joins TRBV15 and TRBJ1-1; 7 nucleotides match TRBD1. This CDR3 has 16 residues. CDR1 is LNHNV and CDR2 is YYDKDF in the germline V gene (reference sequence). Trimming removed 3 bases from V and 4 bases from J; junction bases left unmatched: 11. CDR3 sequence reads: CATSSAHRGWGTEAFF. CDR3 bases: TGTGCCACCAGCAGCGCACACAGGGGTTGGGGCACTGAAGCTTTCTTT.

The chain recombines TRBV5-1 with TRBJ1-3, with a tentative D call TRBD1 (5 bases). Trimming shortened V by 4 bases and J by 0 bases, and 14 bases separated the two germline ends. CDR1 and CDR2 from the germline V gene are SGHRS and YFSETQ. The CDR3 covers 16 residues. The CDR3 loop is CASSRTGPSSGNTIYF. Here the CDR3 DNA reads TGCGCCAGCAGCCGTACAGGTCCCTCCTCTGGAAACACCATATATTTT.